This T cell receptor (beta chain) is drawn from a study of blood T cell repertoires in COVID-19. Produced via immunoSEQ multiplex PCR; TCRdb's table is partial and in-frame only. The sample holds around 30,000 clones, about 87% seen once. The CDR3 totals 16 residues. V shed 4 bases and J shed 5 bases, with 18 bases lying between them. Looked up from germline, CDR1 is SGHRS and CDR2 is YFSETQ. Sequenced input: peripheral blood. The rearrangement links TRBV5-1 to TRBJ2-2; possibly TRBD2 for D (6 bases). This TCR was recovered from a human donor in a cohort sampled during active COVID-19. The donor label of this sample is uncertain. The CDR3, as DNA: TGCGCCAGCAGCATTCTCTTTAATGGGGGGACCGGGGAGCTGTTTTTT. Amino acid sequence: CASSILFNGGTGELFF.